Listed here are 10 T cell receptor beta chains from one sample, sequenced in a study of CD8+CD57+ T cells in acquired aplastic anemia (dated by TCRdb to between 2017 and 2018). The patients picked for sequencing were ones in whom flow cytometry had shown an expansion of CD8+CD57+ cells. The sequencing machine was an Illumina HiSeq 2000. Genomic DNA served as template for TCR beta VDJ combination and CDR3 sequence profiling. Clones were called with MiXCR by TCRdb after fastp trimmed the public reads at Q25, and only in-frame beta chains were retained. Every distinct CDR3 protein forms one entry, paired with its most common genes and DNA. The sample has under 200,000 distinct CDR3 sequences on record, 45% to 55% of them singletons. The ten largest clones add up to around 3% of the sample. Source material: sorted CD4+, CD8+, or CD8+CD57+ T cells (not recorded which) from PBMCs. The receptors derive from a human donor with aplastic anemia.

About this clonotype: The junction departs from germline at one end; a sequencing error may be responsible. The V and J genes are TRBV2 and TRBJ2-1, with unresolved D. This CDR3 contains 15 residues. The germline V gene encodes CDR1 SNHLY and CDR2 FYNNEI. CDR3 amino acids: CASSAPKSSDNEQFF. CDR3 nucleotide sequence: TGTGCCAGCAGTGCTCCTAAAAGCTCCGACAATGAGCAGTTCTTC.

The CDR3: CATSDQGRGFYNEQFF. CDR3 coding DNA: TGTGCCACCAGTGATCAGGGCAGGGGTTTCTACAATGAGCAGTTCTTC. V usage is TRBV15 and J usage is TRBJ2-1; maybe TRBD1 (6 bases). Trimming cost V 6 bases and J 3 bases, with 18 bases left between them. There are 16 residues in the CDR3. CDR1 LNHNV and CDR2 YYDKDF come from the germline V gene (reference sequence).

The sample holds many counts of this clonotype. V gene TRBV11-2 combines with J gene TRBJ2-1, with 15 positions matching TRBD2. The CDR3 sequence is 18 residues long. Germline V CDR1 and CDR2: SGHAT, FQNNGV. The V segment lost 4 bases and the J segment 2 bases; nucleotides outside the gene matches: 6. The CDR3 loop is CASSSGTSGRLPYNEQFF. As DNA, the CDR3 is TGTGCCAGCAGCTCTGGGACTAGCGGGAGGCTCCCCTACAATGAGCAGTTCTTC.

There are many counts of this clonotype. The V and J genes are TRBV10-3 and TRBJ2-3, with D hard to call. Trimming shortened V by 8 bases and J by 4 bases, and 16 bases separated the two germline ends. This CDR3 is built from 14 residues. From germline, CDR1 is ENHRY and CDR2 SYGVKD. The CDR3 loop reads CAIQYGLGSDTQYF. The CDR3 DNA reads as TGTGCCATCCAATACGGGTTAGGTTCAGATACGCAGTATTTT.

In this sample, this clonotype turned up a few times. V is TRBV3-1 and J is TRBJ2-7, with 10 bases aligning to TRBD2. Germline V gene data show CDR1 as LGHDT and CDR2 as YNNKEL (reference sequence). The CDR3 runs 18 residues. The trim removed 4 bases at V and 4 bases at J, leaving 16 bases unmatched. The CDR3 DNA follows: TGTGCCAGCAGCCGTGGTCCTAGCGGGAGAGGAGGGGGTTACGAGCAGTACTTC. It is translated as CASSRGPSGRGGGYEQYF.

The J gene is TRBJ2-7, the V gene TRBV19, with D maybe TRBD2 (6 bases). The germline CDR1 and CDR2 sequences are LNHDA and SQIVND (reference sequence). This CDR3 has 14 amino acids. V lost 2 bases and J 3 bases, leaving 11 bases between the germline ends. CDR3 coding DNA: TGTGCCAGTAGTATACGGGCGGGGTTCTACGAGCAGTACTTC. This sequence encodes CASSIRAGFYEQYF.

The rearrangement links TRBV7-2 to TRBJ1-2; no definite D call. Deletions cut 5 bases from V and 5 bases from J, with 15 bases between. Germline-derived CDR1 and CDR2 are SGHTA and FQGNSA. The CDR3 covers 14 residues. In DNA form, the CDR3 reads TGTGCCAGCAGCCCCTATCCAGAGGGTTATGGCTACACCTTC. Protein product: CASSPYPEGYGYTF.

The chain is built from TRBV24-1 and TRBJ2-7; possible D gene TRBD1, 5 bases. V shed 4 bases and J shed 6 bases, with 15 bases lying between them. Germline V CDR1 and CDR2: KGHDR, SFDVKD. This CDR3 region has 14 residues. The CDR3 protein is CATSEPWQGSEQYF. The DNA for the CDR3 is TGTGCCACCAGTGAACCGTGGCAGGGAAGCGAGCAGTACTTC.

Ten or more counts support this clonotype. The V call is TRBV3-1, the J call TRBJ1-1; D ambiguous. CDR1 LGHDT and CDR2 YNNKEL come from the germline V gene (reference sequence). There are 16 residues in the CDR3. The ends were cut back, 0 bases at V and 2 bases at J, with 13 bases in the middle. The CDR3 sequence is CASSQENRGPNTEAFF. The CDR3 coding sequence is TGTGCCAGCAGCCAAGAGAATCGTGGGCCTAACACTGAAGCTTTCTTT. Full variable domain (remainder filled in from reference TRBV3-1 and TRBJ1-1): DTAVSQTPKYLVTQMGNDKSIKCEQNLGHDTMYWYKQDSKKFLKIMFSYNNKELIINETVPNRFSPKSPDKAHLNLHINSLELGDSAVYFCASSQENRGPNTEAFFGQGTRLTVV.

This clonotype was recorded many times. One end of the junction does not line up with germline, which may come from a read error. The chain recombines TRBV5-1 with TRBJ2-7, with 14 bases fitting TRBD2. The CDR3 runs 15 residues. CDR1 is SGHRS, CDR2 YFSETQ, per germline. The CDR3: CASSLGLAGGRLGLF. The CDR3 DNA reads TGCGCCAGCAGCTTGGGACTAGCGGGAGGGCGCCTGGGACTATTC.